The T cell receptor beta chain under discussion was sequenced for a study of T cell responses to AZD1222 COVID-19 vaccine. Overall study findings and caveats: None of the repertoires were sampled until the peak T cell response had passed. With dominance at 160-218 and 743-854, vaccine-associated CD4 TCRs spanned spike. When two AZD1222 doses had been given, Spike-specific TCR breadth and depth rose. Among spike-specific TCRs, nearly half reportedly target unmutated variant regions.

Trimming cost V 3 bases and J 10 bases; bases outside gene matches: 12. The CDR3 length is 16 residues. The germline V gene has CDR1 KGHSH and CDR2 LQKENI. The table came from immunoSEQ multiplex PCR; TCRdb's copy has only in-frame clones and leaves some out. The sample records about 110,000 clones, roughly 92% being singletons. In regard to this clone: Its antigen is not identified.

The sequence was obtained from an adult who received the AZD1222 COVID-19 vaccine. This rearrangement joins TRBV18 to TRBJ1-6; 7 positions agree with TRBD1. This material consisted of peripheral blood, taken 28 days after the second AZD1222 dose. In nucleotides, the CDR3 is TGTGCCAGCTCACCGGGGACAGCTTCGACGGGGTCACCCCTCCACTTT. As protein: CASSPGTASTGSPLHF.